Below are 22 T cell receptor beta chains sequenced from a single sample in a study of cytomegalovirus exposure and HLA in healthy donors listed by TCRdb under 2017. Libraries were made using the immunoSEQ multiplex PCR assay. A mixture of 60 forward primers for TCR Vbeta segments and 13 reverse primers for TCR Jbeta segments was used in the multiplex PCR. The source is immuneACCESS, and TCRdb retained only in-frame sequences with V and J called. Part of the clones is not carried over; for the studies checked, unresolved V genes explain less than half of this, and the remainder is unexplained. This sample comprises around 160,000 clones, 75% to 90% of them detected only once. Over 4% of the sample is taken by the ten largest. Sequenced: PBMCs. The receptors come from a man in his fifties or sixties in good health and CMV-seropositive.

V usage is TRBV5-4 and J usage is TRBJ2-7; no clear D. Germline lookup yields CDR1 SGHNT and CDR2 YYREEE (reference sequence). The CDR3 runs 12 residues. V lost 7 bases and J 5 bases, leaving 13 bases between the germline ends. The CDR3 DNA reads as TGTGCCAGCCGTCCTAGGTCCCACGAGCAGTACTTC. It encodes CASRPRSHEQYF.

This clone has only a few counts. The V gene is TRBV21-1, the J gene TRBJ2-7; the table's D gene call, TRBD1, was not cross checked with the DNA. TRBV21-1 is described as a pseudogene. The CDR3 runs to 15 residues. In DNA, the CDR3 is TGTGCCAGCAGCAAACCCAGACAGGGTTTTAACGAGCAGTACTTC. Protein sequence: CASSKPRQGFNEQYF.

This clone has a single count. The CDR3 nucleotides are TGTGCCAGCAGCGCTGCAGGGGGTGGGGGCACAGATACGCAGTATTTT. Translated, it gives CASSAAGGGGTDTQYF. The genes are TRBV7-3 and TRBJ2-3; 7 nucleotides agree with TRBD1. Trimming cost V 5 bases and J 1 base; bases outside gene matches: 9. In germline, CDR1 is SGHTA, CDR2 FQGTGA. The CDR3 length is 16 residues.

This chain connects TRBV6-5 to TRBJ2-7, with 9 bases identical to TRBD2. The germline gives CDR1 MNHEY, CDR2 SVGAGI. The CDR3 is 15 residues long. The J segment lost 0 bases and the V segment lost 0 bases, leaving 0 bases of the junction unmatched. In DNA, the CDR3 is TGTGCCAGCAGTTACTCTAGCGGGAGCTCCTACGAGCAGTACTTC. It codes for CASSYSSGSSYEQYF.

This chain joins TRBV29-1 and TRBJ2-7, with 9 bases fitting TRBD1. Germline V CDR1 and CDR2: SQVTM, ANQGSEA. Germline trimming cut 7 bases from V and 2 bases from J; bases unmatched to any gene: 3. The CDR3 loop spans 12 amino acids. CDR3 sequence: CSAGTGTYEQYF. The CDR3, as DNA: TGCAGCGCCGGGACAGGGACCTACGAGCAGTACTTC.

The chain joins TRBV5-4 to TRBJ2-2, with 7 bases aligning to TRBD1. Germline V gene sequence: CDR1 SGHNT, CDR2 YYREEE (reference sequence). The CDR3 length is 16 residues. After removal of 4 bases from V and 1 base from J, the junction contained 7 bases not matched to a gene. The DNA of the CDR3 is TGTGCCAGCAGCCCACCTGGGGACAGGAACACCGGGGAGCTGTTTTTT. Translation: CASSPPGDRNTGELFF.

This chain links TRBV4-3 with TRBJ2-3; TRBD2 aligns across 8 bases. From germline, CDR1 is LGHNA and CDR2 YSLEER. The V gene end was trimmed by 6 bases and the J gene end by 2 bases; junction bases not matched to a gene: 7. The CDR3 has 15 residues. The CDR3 region has the DNA TGCGCCAGCAGATATGGACTAGCAATCACAGATACGCAGTATTTT. This translates into CASRYGLAITDTQYF.

This clone was counted only a few times. The J gene is TRBJ2-7, the V gene TRBV28, with D unclear. Trimming removed 1 base at V and 2 bases at J, with 9 bases between. CDR3 length: 14 amino acids. Germline CDR1 and CDR2: MDHEN and SYDVKM. The CDR3 coding sequence is TGTGCCAGCAGTTTATTGCGGCAGCCCTACGAGCAGTACTTC. It is translated as CASSLLRQPYEQYF.

The gene calls are TRBV9 and TRBJ1-6; a possible D gene is TRBD1 (6 bases). CDR1 is SGDLS, CDR2 YYNGEE, per germline. The CDR3 covers 13 residues. Trimming shortened V by 5 bases and J by 11 bases, and 14 bases separated the two germline ends. CDR3 in DNA: TGTGCCAGCAGTGGGGGGGCTCGGACACCCCTCCACTTT. It is translated as CASSGGARTPLHF.

This sequence joins TRBV6-1 and TRBJ2-4; weak D call: TRBD1 (6 bases). CDR1 MNHNS and CDR2 SASEGT come from the germline V gene. The CDR3 has 15 residues. Deletions cut 5 bases from V and 5 bases from J, with 16 bases between. CDR3 loop: CASSPRDRQENIQYF. The CDR3 DNA reads TGTGCCAGCAGTCCCAGGGACCGACAGGAAAACATTCAGTACTTC.

V usage is TRBV18 and J usage is TRBJ1-1; TRBD1 matches at 10 bases. Trimming at V came to 3 bases and at J to 5 bases, leaving 6 bases not matched to a gene. The V gene's germline CDR1 is KGHSH and CDR2 LQKENI. CDR3 length equals 15 residues. The CDR3 DNA reads TGTGCCAGCTCACCCGGTGGGACAGGGGATACTGAAGCTTTCTTT. Translation gives CASSPGGTGDTEAFF.

The chain employs TRBV13 and TRBJ2-1; D may be TRBD2 (6 bases). This CDR3 has 14 amino acids. V dropped 6 bases and J dropped 7 bases, with 16 bases sitting between them. CDR1 and CDR2 from the germline V gene are PRHDT and FYEKMQ (reference sequence). The CDR3 nucleotides are TGTGCCAGCAGTTCTTGGGCGGGAAGAAATGAGCAGTTCTTC. Translated: CASSSWAGRNEQFF. Drawing the rest from reference TRBV13 and TRBJ2-1, the complete variable domain is AAGVIQSPRHLIKEKRETATLKCYPIPRHDTVYWYQQGPGQDPQFLISFYEKMQSDKGSIPDRFSAQQFSDYHSELNMSSLELGDSALYFCASSSWAGRNEQFFGPGTRLTVL.

This clone was detected a few times. The V and J genes are TRBV2 and TRBJ2-3; 8 bases are a match to TRBD2. This CDR3 has 15 residues. Losses at the gene ends were 8 bases for V and 1 base for J; bases not matched to a gene: 8. Germline V gene data show CDR1 as SNHLY and CDR2 as FYNNEI. The CDR3 sequence is CASGSGGGGTDTQYF. The CDR3 DNA reads as TGTGCCAGCGGATCCGGGGGGGGAGGCACAGATACGCAGTATTTT.

The chain joins TRBV4-1 to TRBJ1-1; D not resolved. This CDR3 region has 14 residues. Per the germline V gene, CDR1 is MGHRA and CDR2 is YSYEKL. The germline V and J ends were trimmed by 2 bases and 1 base, with 8 bases remaining between them. Here the CDR3 reads CASSQNSGNTEAFF. In DNA form, the CDR3 reads TGCGCCAGCAGCCAAAATTCAGGGAACACTGAAGCTTTCTTT.

The chain recombines TRBV4-2 with TRBJ1-1, with TRBD1 identical over 9 bases. CDR3 length equals 15 residues. V lost 3 bases to trimming and J lost 3 bases; unmatched junction nucleotides: 5. The germline V gene has CDR1 LGHNA and CDR2 YNFKEQ. The CDR3 spells CASSQDRGGYTEAFF. DNA for the CDR3: TGTGCCAGCAGCCAGGACAGGGGAGGGTACACTGAAGCTTTCTTT.

The rearrangement uses TRBV28 and TRBJ2-2; D call uncertain. Looked up from germline, CDR1 is MDHEN and CDR2 is SYDVKM. The CDR3 runs 14 residues. V lost 1 base and J lost 1, with 4 bases in between. The CDR3, as DNA: TGTGCCAGCAGTTTATACGGGAACACCGGGGAGCTGTTTTTT. Translation gives CASSLYGNTGELFF.

In this sample, this clone turned up once. The chain has TRBV7-8 and TRBJ2-7; 9 bases line up with TRBD2. The CDR3 totals 15 residues. The germline CDR1 and CDR2 sequences are SGHVS and FQNEAQ. Germline trimming cut 1 base from V and 3 bases from J; bases unmatched to any gene: 4. The CDR3 nucleotides are TGTGCCAGCAGCTTAGAGCGAGCGGGGGGCTACGAGCAGTACTTC. The encoded protein is CASSLERAGGYEQYF.

This chain's CDR3 is CASSKEVRRVREQYF. CDR3 DNA sequence: TGTGCCAGCAGCAAAGAGGTCCGCAGGGTGAGGGAGCAGTACTTC. V is TRBV21-1 and J is TRBJ2-7; TRBD1 reflects the table's D call only, with no check against the DNA. TRBV21-1 is assigned pseudogene status. The CDR3 has 15 residues.

The chain carries TRBV19 and TRBJ1-5; possible D gene TRBD1, 5 bases. V shed 3 bases and J shed 5 bases, with 8 bases lying between them. The CDR3 consists of 13 residues. Germline V gives CDR1 LNHDA, CDR2 SQIVND (reference sequence). The CDR3 coding sequence is TGTGCCAGTAGTATGGCAGGGTATCAGCCCCAGCATTTT. Its translation: CASSMAGYQPQHF. The full variable domain, its missing parts supplied by reference TRBV19 and TRBJ1-5, is DGGITQSPKYLFRKEGQNVTLSCEQNLNHDAMYWYRQDPGQGLRLIYYSQIVNDFQKGDIAEGYSVSREKKESFPLTVTSAQKNPTAFYLCASSMAGYQPQHFGDGTRLSIL.

The chain is built from TRBV5-1 and TRBJ2-7; 8 nucleotides agree with TRBD2. CDR1 SGHRS and CDR2 YFSETQ come from the germline V gene. This CDR3 has 13 amino acids. V lost 2 bases and J lost 7; bases outside the gene matches: 5. For the CDR3, the DNA is TGCGCCAGCAGCTTAACGGGAGGGCAAGAGCAGTACTTC. Protein product: CASSLTGGQEQYF.

The rearrangement links TRBV7-8 to TRBJ1-5; perhaps TRBD1 as D (5 bases). From germline, CDR1 is SGHVS and CDR2 FQNEAQ. Trimming pared 2 bases from V and 3 bases from J, leaving 8 bases between. This CDR3 contains 14 residues. In DNA form, the CDR3 reads TGTGCCAGCAGCTTACTGGACAACAATCAGCCCCAGCATTTT. Its protein is CASSLLDNNQPQHF.

This sequence joins TRBV5-1 and TRBJ1-4; no clear D. CDR1 is SGHRS, CDR2 YFSETQ, per germline. V shed 0 bases and J shed 8 bases, with 14 bases lying between them. This CDR3 region has 15 residues. The CDR3 nucleotides are TGCGCCAGCAGCTTGGGCGGAGGTTTACAAGAAAAACTGTTTTTT. This codes for CASSLGGGLQEKLFF. Complete variable domain (other parts from reference TRBV5-1 and TRBJ1-4): KAGVTQTPRYLIKTRGQQVTLSCSPISGHRSVSWYQQTPGQGLQFLFEYFSETQRNKGNFPGRFSGRQFSNSRSEMNVSTLELGDSALYLCASSLGGGLQEKLFFGSGTQLSVL.